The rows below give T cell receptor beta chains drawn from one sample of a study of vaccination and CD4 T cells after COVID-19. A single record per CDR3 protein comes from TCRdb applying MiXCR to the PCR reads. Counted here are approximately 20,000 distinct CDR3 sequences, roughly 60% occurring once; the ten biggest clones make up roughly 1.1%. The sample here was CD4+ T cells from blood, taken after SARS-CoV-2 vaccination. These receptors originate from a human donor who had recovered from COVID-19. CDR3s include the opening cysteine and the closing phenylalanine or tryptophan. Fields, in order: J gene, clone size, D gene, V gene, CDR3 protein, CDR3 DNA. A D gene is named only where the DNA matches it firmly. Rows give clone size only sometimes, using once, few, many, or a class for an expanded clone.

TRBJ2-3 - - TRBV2 CASRTDRTDTQYF TGTGCCAGCAGAACAGACCGCACAGATACGCAGTATTTT
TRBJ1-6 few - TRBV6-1 CASSDRDRSSYNSPLHF TGTGCCAGCAGTGACCGGGACCGGAGCTCCTATAATTCACCCCTCCACTTT
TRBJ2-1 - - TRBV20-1 CSAPVAPVYEQFF TGCAGTGCCCCTGTAGCGCCAGTCTATGAGCAGTTCTTC
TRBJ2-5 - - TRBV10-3 CAISEGVETQYF TGTGCCATCAGTGAGGGTGTGGAGACCCAGTACTTC
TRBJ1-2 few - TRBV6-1 CASTRRWESTGGYTF TGTGCCAGCACCAGAAGGTGGGAGAGCACAGGTGGCTACACCTTC
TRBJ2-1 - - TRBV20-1 CSAPESLDNEQFF TGCAGTGCTCCTGAATCGCTTGACAATGAGCAGTTCTTC
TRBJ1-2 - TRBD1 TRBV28 CASSSYQDRGHGYTF TGTGCCAGCAGTTCTTATCAGGACAGGGGCCATGGCTACACCTTC
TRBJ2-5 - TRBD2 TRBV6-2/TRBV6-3 CASIKRGGPLQETQYF TGTGCCAGCATCAAACGGGGAGGGCCCCTTCAAGAGACCCAGTACTTC
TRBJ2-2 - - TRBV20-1 CSASRGLGELFF TGCAGTGCTAGCAGGGGACTCGGGGAGCTGTTTTTT
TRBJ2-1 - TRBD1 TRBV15 CATSRDRDRAFF TGTGCCACCAGCAGAGACCGGGACAGGGCCTTCTTC
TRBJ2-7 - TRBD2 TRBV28 CASSPTSGSYEQYF TGTGCCAGCAGTCCTACTAGCGGGAGCTACGAGCAGTACTTC
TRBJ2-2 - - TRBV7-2 CASSSSGVVKNTGELFF TGTGCCAGCAGCTCCAGTGGGGTCGTGAAAAACACCGGGGAGCTGTTTTTT
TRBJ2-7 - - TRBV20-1 CSHSGVLGSYEQYF TGCAGTCATAGTGGGGTTTTGGGGTCCTACGAGCAGTACTTC
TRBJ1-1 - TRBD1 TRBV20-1 CSARDRAGGLDTEAFF TGCAGTGCTAGAGATAGGGCAGGGGGTCTGGACACTGAAGCTTTCTTT
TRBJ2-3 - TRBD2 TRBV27 CASSLLLAGSTDTQYF TGTGCCAGCAGTTTATTACTAGCGGGAAGCACAGATACGCAGTATTTT
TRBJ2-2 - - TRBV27 CASSLSGRFTGELFF TGTGCCAGCAGTTTATCGGGCAGATTCACCGGGGAGCTGTTTTTT
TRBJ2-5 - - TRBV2 CASSVGGETQYF TGTGCCAGCAGTGTTGGAGGGGAGACCCAGTACTTC
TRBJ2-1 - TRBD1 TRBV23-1 CASTTGAGSYNEQFF TGCGCCAGCACCACAGGGGCCGGCTCCTACAATGAGCAGTTCTTC
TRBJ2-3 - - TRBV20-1 CSAPGRYTDTQYF TGCAGTGCTCCTGGACGGTACACAGATACGCAGTATTTT
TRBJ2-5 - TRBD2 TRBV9 CASSTRTSGRAVGTQYF TGTGCCAGCAGCACACGGACTAGCGGGAGGGCCGTTGGGACCCAGTACTTC
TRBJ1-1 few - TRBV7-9 CASSLEGVNTEAFF TGTGCCAGCAGCCTCGAAGGGGTGAACACTGAAGCTTTCTTT
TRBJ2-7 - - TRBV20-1 CSARERLLQAYEQYF TGCAGTGCTAGAGAGAGGTTATTGCAGGCCTACGAGCAGTACTTC
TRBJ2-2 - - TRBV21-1 CASTGELFF TGTGCCAGCACCGGGGAGCTGTTTTTT
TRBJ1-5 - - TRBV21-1 CASRSSGNEYSNQPQHF TGTGCCAGCAGGTCGTCAGGGAACGAATATAGCAATCAGCCCCAGCATTTT
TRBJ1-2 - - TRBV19 CASSNSVSGYTF TGTGCCAGTAGTAATTCGGTATCTGGCTACACCTTC
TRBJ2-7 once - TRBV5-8 CASRYRVRYEQYF TGTGCCAGCAGATACAGGGTACGGTACGAGCAGTACTTC
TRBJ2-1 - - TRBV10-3 CAISARGSWNEQFF TGTGCCATCAGTGCGAGGGGGAGTTGGAATGAGCAGTTCTTC
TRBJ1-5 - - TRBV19 CASSPLGDQPQHF TGTGCCAGTAGCCCCCTCGGAGATCAGCCCCAGCATTTT
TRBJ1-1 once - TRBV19 CASSSGENTEAFF TGTGCCAGCAGTTCAGGGGAAAACACTGAAGCTTTCTTT
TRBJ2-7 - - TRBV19 CASRPLAGESYEQYF TGTGCCAGTAGGCCATTGGCAGGGGAATCCTACGAGCAGTACTTC
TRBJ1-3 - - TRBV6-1 CASSEAGNTIYF TGTGCCAGCAGTGAGGCTGGAAACACCATATATTTT
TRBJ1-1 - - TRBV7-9 CASRGPAGVNTEAFF TGTGCCAGCCGGGGGCCGGCCGGAGTGAACACTGAAGCTTTCTTT
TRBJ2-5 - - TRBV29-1 CSVEWHRLEVIGTQYF TGCAGCGTTGAATGGCATCGACTAGAGGTTATCGGGACCCAGTACTTC
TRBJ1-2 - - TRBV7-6 CASSLVASGREGLF TGTGCCAGCAGCTTAGTAGCGTCGGGCAGGGAAGGACTCTTC
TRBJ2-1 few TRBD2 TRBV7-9 CASSGRWTSGSKRQFF TGTGCCAGCAGCGGACGGTGGACTAGCGGGAGCAAGAGGCAGTTCTTC
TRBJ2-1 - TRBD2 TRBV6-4 CASSAAAGTNDEQFF TGTGCCAGCAGTGCCGCTGCGGGGACTAACGATGAGCAGTTCTTC
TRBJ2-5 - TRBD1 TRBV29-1 CSVRQGAETQYF TGCAGCGTTAGACAGGGTGCAGAGACCCAGTACTTC
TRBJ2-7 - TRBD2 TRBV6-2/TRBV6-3 CASSKRGISYEQYF TGTGCCAGCAGCAAGCGGGGGATCTCCTACGAGCAGTACTTC
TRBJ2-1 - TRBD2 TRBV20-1 CSARPGGSFNEQFF TGCAGTGCCCGTCCGGGAGGGAGTTTCAATGAGCAGTTCTTC
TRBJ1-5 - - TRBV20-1 CSAPPAGYSNQPQHF TGCAGTGCCCCGCCCGCGGGTTATAGCAATCAGCCCCAGCATTTT
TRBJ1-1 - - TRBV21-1 CASRTGRYTEAFF TGTGCCAGCAGGACAGGTAGATACACTGAAGCTTTCTTT
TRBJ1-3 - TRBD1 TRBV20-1 CSARLAQGRDTIYF TGCAGTGCTAGACTCGCACAGGGGAGGGACACCATATATTTT
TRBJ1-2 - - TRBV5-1 CASSLEGRQVRPNYGYTF TGCGCCAGCAGCTTGGAAGGCAGACAAGTCCGGCCTAACTATGGCTACACCTTC
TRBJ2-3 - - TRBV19 CASSTQGRAGTDTQYF TGTGCCAGTAGTACTCAGGGAAGAGCGGGCACAGATACGCAGTATTTT
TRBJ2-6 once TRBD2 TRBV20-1 CSASGLAGASGANVLTF TGCAGTGCGTCCGGACTAGCGGGAGCCTCTGGGGCCAACGTCCTGACTTTC
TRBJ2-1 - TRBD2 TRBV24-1 CATSDTGTSGSDKQFF TGTGCCACCAGTGATACCGGGACTAGCGGGAGTGATAAGCAGTTCTTC
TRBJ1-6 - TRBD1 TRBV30 CAWSRGGRSYNSPLHF TGTGCCTGGAGCAGGGGGGGCCGCTCCTATAATTCACCCCTCCACTTT
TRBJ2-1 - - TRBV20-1 CSASRGYDNEQFF TGCAGTGCTAGTAGGGGATATGACAATGAGCAGTTCTTC